Below are 29 T cell receptor beta chains sequenced from a single sample in a study of T cell repertoires in cytomegalovirus infection (dated by TCRdb to between 2017 and 2020). The sample was run on an Illumina HiSeq 1500. TCRdb redid the processing of the public reads, applying fastp at Q25 and MiXCR, and retained in-frame beta chains. Every distinct CDR3 protein forms one entry, paired with its most common genes and DNA. The sample includes fewer than 300,000 distinct CDR3 sequences, with roughly 25% observed a single time. The top ten hold around 13% of the sample. Sequencing input: PBMCs. The receptors were sampled from a human donor in good health (CMV status not recorded). Some clones in this sample may be carry-over from other donors' samples.

This clonotype was counted only a few times. This chain uses TRBV5-1 with TRBJ2-3; a weak D match, TRBD2 (5 bases). From germline, CDR1 is SGHRS and CDR2 YFSETQ. The CDR3 consists of 14 residues. Trimming pared 4 bases from V and 2 bases from J, leaving 11 bases between. CDR3 amino acids: CASSLGSHTDTQYF. CDR3 DNA sequence: TGCGCCAGCAGCCTAGGGAGTCACACAGATACGCAGTATTTT.

The chain has TRBV7-2 and TRBJ2-7; 9 nucleotides agree with TRBD1. After removal of 6 bases from V and 7 bases from J, the junction contained 13 bases not matched to a gene. Germline assignment: CDR1 SGHTA and CDR2 FQGNSA. This CDR3 contains 15 residues. CDR3 nucleotides: TGTGCCAGCAGTCTCGACAGGGGGGTGGGTCGGGAGCAGTACTTC. It is translated as CASSLDRGVGREQYF.

The table lists this clonotype with many counts. The chain is built from TRBV28 and TRBJ2-2; D is unclear. The CDR3 totals 16 residues. V was clipped by 7 bases and J by 2 bases, with 17 bases between them. The germline V gene has CDR1 MDHEN and CDR2 SYDVKM. CDR3 sequence (DNA): TGTGCCAGCACCACCTACATGCGGCAAAACACCGGGGAGCTGTTTTTT. Protein sequence: CASTTYMRQNTGELFF. The full variable domain, its missing parts supplied by reference TRBV28 and TRBJ2-2, is DVKVTQSSRYLVKRTGEKVFLECVQDMDHENMFWYRQDPGLGLRLIYFSYDVKMKEKGDIPEGYSVSREKKERFSLILESASTNQTSMYLCASTTYMRQNTGELFFGEGSRLTVL.

Ten or more counts support this clonotype. The CDR3 is CASSAQGAGDEQFF. CDR3 in DNA: TGTGCCAGCAGCGCTCAGGGGGCCGGTGATGAGCAGTTCTTC. V gene TRBV7-6 combines with J gene TRBJ2-1, with TRBD1 matching 8 bases. The CDR3 loop spans 14 amino acids. Trimming removed 5 bases from V and 8 bases from J; junction bases left unmatched: 8. Germline V gene sequence: CDR1 SGHVS, CDR2 FNYEAQ.

This clonotype has more than one count but fewer than ten. The chain is built from TRBV29-1 and TRBJ2-2; 11 bases agree with TRBD2. With V trimmed by 5 bases and J by 6 bases, 2 bases remained unmatched. CDR1 and CDR2 from the germline V gene are SQVTM and ANQGSEA. The CDR3 contains 13 residues. The CDR3 region has the DNA TGCAGCGTTCGTAGCGGGAGGGCCGGGGAGCTGTTTTTT. Residues: CSVRSGRAGELFF.

The V gene is TRBV20-1, the J gene TRBJ2-7; no firm D call. Germline-derived CDR1 and CDR2 are DFQATT and SNEGSKA (reference sequence). The V and J ends lost 2 bases and 0 bases respectively, with 11 bases between them. The length of the CDR3 is 14 residues. CDR3 DNA sequence: TGCAGTGCTAGAACGGGCCATAGCTCCTACGAGCAGTACTTC. It codes for CSARTGHSSYEQYF.

This clonotype occurred a few times. The CDR3: CASRSRQGNNQPQHF. The CDR3 coding sequence is TGTGCCAGCAGAAGTCGGCAGGGGAACAATCAGCCCCAGCATTTT. The chain is built from TRBV6-2 or TRBV6-3 and TRBJ1-5, with TRBD1 as a possible D gene (6 bases). Germline lookup yields CDR1 MNHEY and CDR2 SVGEGT. The CDR3 has 15 amino acids. V gave up 6 bases and J gave up 3 bases, with 15 bases separating them.

This clonotype was observed many times. The chain carries TRBV7-2 and TRBJ2-2; 7 bases line up with TRBD2. The germline gives CDR1 SGHTA, CDR2 FQGNSA. Trimming removed 3 bases from V and 5 bases from J; junction bases left unmatched: 9. The length of the CDR3 is 16 residues. The CDR3 DNA reads as TGTGCCAGCAGCTTCTCGGCTAGCGGAGGGACCGGGGAGCTGTTTTTT. Translated: CASSFSASGGTGELFF.

The sample holds many counts of this clonotype. This rearrangement joins TRBV10-2 to TRBJ2-1; perhaps D is TRBD1 or TRBD2 (5 bases each). Trimming shortened V by 2 bases and J by 4 bases, and 9 bases separated the two germline ends. Looked up from germline, CDR1 is WSHSY and CDR2 is SAAADI. The CDR3 sequence is 14 residues long. The CDR3 reads CASSEGTPYNEQFF. The CDR3 DNA reads as TGCGCCAGCAGTGAGGGGACGCCATACAATGAGCAGTTCTTC.

This clonotype was picked up a small number of times. The J gene is TRBJ2-3, the V gene TRBV28; possibly TRBD2 for D (5 bases). The CDR3 runs to 15 residues. CDR1 and CDR2 from the germline V gene are MDHEN and SYDVKM. The germline V and J ends were trimmed by 2 bases and 0 bases, with 9 bases remaining between them. In nucleotides, the CDR3 is TGTGCCAGCAGTTTAAAGCGGTTTAGCACAGATACGCAGTATTTT. It translates to CASSLKRFSTDTQYF.

This chain uses TRBV15 with TRBJ2-1; D is unclear. The CDR3 runs to 12 residues. Germline CDR1 is LNHNV and CDR2 is YYDKDF (reference sequence). V shed 1 base and J shed 5 bases, with 3 bases lying between them. The CDR3 nucleotides read TGTGCCACCAGCAGAGTCCACAATGAGCAGTTCTTC. It specifies CATSRVHNEQFF.

This clonotype was counted only a few times. The rearrangement uses TRBV12-5 and TRBJ2-1, with TRBD2 matching 10 bases. V dropped 9 bases and J dropped 6; count of bases not matched to a gene: 11. The CDR3 contains 15 residues. Germline V gives CDR1 LGHNT, CDR2 FRNRAP. The CDR3 loop is CARKTSGHIPNEQFF. The CDR3 DNA is TGTGCTAGAAAGACTAGCGGGCACATCCCCAATGAGCAGTTCTTC.

This clonotype has just a few counts. This chain links TRBV10-3 with TRBJ2-1, with D hard to call. The CDR3 has 14 residues. V lost 9 bases and J lost 2, with 14 bases in between. The V gene's germline CDR1 is ENHRY and CDR2 SYGVKD. CDR3 sequence reads: CAIQWTDTYNEQFF. The CDR3 DNA sequence: TGTGCCATACAATGGACGGATACCTACAATGAGCAGTTCTTC.

At least ten counts were recorded for this clonotype. DNA for the CDR3: TGCGCCAGCAGCCAAGAACTAGCGGGGGGGCCAACAGATACGCAGTATTTT. This encodes CASSQELAGGPTDTQYF. The V and J genes are TRBV4-1 and TRBJ2-3; 13 bases map to TRBD2. Germline trimming cut 0 bases from V and 3 bases from J; bases unmatched to any gene: 3. The CDR3 has 17 residues. CDR1 is MGHRA and CDR2 is YSYEKL in the germline V gene.

This clonotype was counted many times. The rearrangement links TRBV28 to TRBJ2-3; tentatively, D is TRBD1 or TRBD2 (6 bases each). The CDR3 loop spans 15 amino acids. Trimming pared 6 bases from V and 2 bases from J, leaving 15 bases between. The germline V gene has CDR1 MDHEN and CDR2 SYDVKM. CDR3 DNA: TGTGCCAGCAGAAGAGAAGGGGGGTACACAGATACGCAGTATTTT. As protein: CASRREGGYTDTQYF.

In this sample, this clonotype turned up many times. The chain recombines TRBV12-3 or TRBV12-4 with TRBJ2-2, with D maybe TRBD1 (6 bases). The CDR3 sequence is 14 residues long. Trimming took off 10 bases at V and 1 base at J, with 13 bases between the two ends. The CDR3: CAILQGLNTGELFF. The CDR3 nucleotides read TGTGCCATCCTACAGGGCTTGAACACCGGGGAGCTGTTTTTT.

The J gene is TRBJ2-6, the V gene TRBV20-1; D perhaps matches TRBD2 (5 bases). Germline V gene data show CDR1 as DFQATT and CDR2 as SNEGSKA (reference sequence). There are 14 residues in the CDR3. Trimming cost V 2 bases and J 2 bases, with 7 bases left between them. The CDR3, as DNA: TGCAGTGCTAGATCGGGAACTGGGGCCAACGTCCTGACTTTC. Protein sequence: CSARSGTGANVLTF.

The chain joins TRBV7-2 to TRBJ2-7; tentative D call: TRBD2 (7 bases). Per the germline V gene, CDR1 is SGHTA and CDR2 is FQGNSA. Trimming shortened V by 1 base and J by 4 bases, and 17 bases separated the two germline ends. This CDR3 has 16 amino acids. The CDR3: CASSLGGRGGVYEQYF. CDR3 in DNA: TGTGCCAGCAGCTTAGGGGGGAGGGGGGGGGTGTACGAGCAGTACTTC.

The chain carries TRBV28 and TRBJ1-4; 7 nucleotides align to TRBD1. Trimming took 4 bases from V and 7 from J; bases not matched to a gene: 15. Germline V gene lookup returns CDR1 MDHEN and CDR2 SYDVKM. The CDR3 length is 17 residues. CDR3 loop: CASSSTGEIGVGEKLFF. As DNA, the CDR3 is TGTGCCAGCAGTTCCACAGGGGAGATAGGGGTCGGTGAAAAACTGTTTTTT.

This clonotype was seen repeatedly, ten times or more. The J gene is TRBJ2-7, the V gene TRBV7-2; D is unclear. In germline, CDR1 is SGHTA, CDR2 FQGNSA. The length of the CDR3 is 15 residues. Trimming stripped 1 base from V and 0 bases from J, with 10 bases between. CDR3 amino acids: CASSLEADNSYEQYF. The CDR3 DNA follows: TGTGCCAGCAGCTTAGAGGCTGATAACTCCTACGAGCAGTACTTC.

This clonotype was seen only a few times. The genes are TRBV3-1 and TRBJ2-7; 10 positions agree with TRBD2. CDR1 and CDR2 from the germline V gene are LGHDT and YNNKEL (reference sequence). With 5 bases clipped from V and 5 bases from J, the junction kept 27 bases outside the gene matches. CDR3 size: 21 residues. CDR3 in amino acids: CASSTQNPGLATSGMGHEQYF. The DNA for the CDR3 is TGTGCCAGCAGCACCCAAAACCCGGGACTAGCGACTTCTGGAATGGGGCACGAGCAGTACTTC.

This clonotype was recorded only once. A junction end diverges from the germline sequence, so it may reflect a read error. V usage is TRBV30 and J usage is TRBJ2-7, with TRBD2 matching over 7 bases. From germline, CDR1 is GTSNPN and CDR2 SVGIG (reference sequence). CDR3 length equals 13 residues. CDR3 in DNA: TGTGCCTGGAGGGGGGACTACTCCCACGAGCAGTACTTC. Its translation: CAWRGDYSHEQYF.

This clonotype was detected ten times or more. This sequence joins TRBV7-6 and TRBJ2-1, with D possibly TRBD2 on 5 matching bases. V was cut by 0 bases and J by 7 bases, with 10 bases left in between. Germline CDR1 and CDR2: SGHVS and FNYEAQ. The CDR3 spans 14 residues. In nucleotides, the CDR3 is TGTGCCAGCAGCTTAGCGGGAGTAGGAAATGAGCAGTTCTTC. It codes for CASSLAGVGNEQFF.

The chain recombines TRBV7-2 with TRBJ1-5; D is possibly TRBD1 (6 bases). This CDR3 has 19 residues. V lost 2 bases, J lost 4 bases, and 24 bases lay in between. Germline loops: CDR1 SGHTA, CDR2 FQGNSA. Here the CDR3 DNA reads TGTGCCAGCAGCTTATTCCCGGCGGGGGCGAGAGGATCAAATCAGCCCCAGCATTTT. Translation gives CASSLFPAGARGSNQPQHF.

The V gene is TRBV7-2, the J gene TRBJ1-1; 10 positions agree with TRBD1. Germline trimming cut 7 bases from V and 2 bases from J; bases unmatched to any gene: 7. The CDR3 consists of 15 residues. Germline CDR1 and CDR2: SGHTA and FQGNSA. The DNA of the CDR3 is TGTGCCAGCAAGGGACAGGGGACGATCAACACTGAAGCTTTCTTT. Protein: CASKGQGTINTEAFF. The full variable domain, with the rest looked up from reference TRBV7-2 and TRBJ1-1, is GAGVSQSPSNKVTEKGKDVELRCDPISGHTALYWYRQSLGQGLEFLIYFQGNSAPDKSGLPSDRFSAERTGGSVSTLTIQRTQQEDSAVYLCASKGQGTINTEAFFGQGTRLTVV.

The V and J genes are TRBV27 and TRBJ1-1; possibly TRBD1 for D (6 bases). The CDR3 runs 14 residues. V was shortened by 5 bases and J by 5 bases, with 15 bases between the two germline ends. Germline V CDR1 and CDR2: MNHEY, SMNVEV (reference sequence). The CDR3 coding sequence is TGTGCCAGCAGTGCTGGGGGCTCAAGTACTGAAGCTTTCTTT. Protein sequence: CASSAGGSSTEAFF.

The rearrangement uses TRBV7-2 and TRBJ1-1; D unclear. Germline-derived CDR1 and CDR2 are SGHTA and FQGNSA. V was cut by 5 bases and J by 1 base, with 8 bases left in between. The CDR3 length is 13 residues. In nucleotides, the CDR3 is TGTGCCAGCAGCGTACACCAGAACACTGAAGCTTTCTTT. Translating it yields CASSVHQNTEAFF.

This clonotype was seen a few times. The V and J genes are TRBV9 and TRBJ1-5; the D gene is possibly TRBD1 (6 bases). CDR1 is SGDLS and CDR2 is YYNGEE in the germline V gene. Trimming shortened V by 4 bases and J by 5 bases, and 19 bases separated the two germline ends. The CDR3 sequence is 16 residues long. CDR3 DNA: TGTGCCAGCAGCCGAGCATTGGGGGGGGGCGATCAGCCCCAGCATTTT. As protein: CASSRALGGGDQPQHF.

This clonotype was seen many times. The J gene is TRBJ2-7, the V gene TRBV7-9; TRBD1 or TRBD2 may be the D gene (6 bases each). CDR3 length equals 15 residues. The germline V and J ends were trimmed by 0 bases and 3 bases, with 12 bases remaining between them. CDR1 is SEHNR, CDR2 FQNEAQ, per germline (reference sequence). CDR3 sequence: CASSLASGAGYEQYF. For the CDR3, the DNA is TGTGCCAGCAGCTTAGCTTCGGGGGCAGGCTACGAGCAGTACTTC.